This T cell receptor (beta chain) derives from a study of blood T cell repertoires in COVID-19. Whole-study context: There were acute and convalescent COVID-19 samples, and they came from the United States, Italy and Spain.

Per the authors' pipeline: Cell counts per sample came from amplifying reference gene primers. Libraries were prepared by immunoSEQ multiplex PCR; TCRdb keeps only in-frame clonotypes and omits some of them. The V and J calls and clone size were taken over from that table, and D and trimming were inferred from the DNA. The profile shows approximately 250,000 clones, roughly 86% of them singletons. This CDR3 has 15 amino acids. Trimming cost V 3 bases and J 3 bases; bases outside gene matches: 4. Germline V lookup: CDR1 KGHDR, CDR2 SFDVKD. The chain carries TRBV24-1 and TRBJ2-3; 8 bases are a match to TRBD1. Sequenced: peripheral blood. This receptor was taken from a man in his forties with active or convalescent COVID-19. The CDR3 DNA reads as TGTGCCACCAGTGATCCTTGGACAGGGACAGATACGCAGTATTTT. It translates to CATSDPWTGTDTQYF.